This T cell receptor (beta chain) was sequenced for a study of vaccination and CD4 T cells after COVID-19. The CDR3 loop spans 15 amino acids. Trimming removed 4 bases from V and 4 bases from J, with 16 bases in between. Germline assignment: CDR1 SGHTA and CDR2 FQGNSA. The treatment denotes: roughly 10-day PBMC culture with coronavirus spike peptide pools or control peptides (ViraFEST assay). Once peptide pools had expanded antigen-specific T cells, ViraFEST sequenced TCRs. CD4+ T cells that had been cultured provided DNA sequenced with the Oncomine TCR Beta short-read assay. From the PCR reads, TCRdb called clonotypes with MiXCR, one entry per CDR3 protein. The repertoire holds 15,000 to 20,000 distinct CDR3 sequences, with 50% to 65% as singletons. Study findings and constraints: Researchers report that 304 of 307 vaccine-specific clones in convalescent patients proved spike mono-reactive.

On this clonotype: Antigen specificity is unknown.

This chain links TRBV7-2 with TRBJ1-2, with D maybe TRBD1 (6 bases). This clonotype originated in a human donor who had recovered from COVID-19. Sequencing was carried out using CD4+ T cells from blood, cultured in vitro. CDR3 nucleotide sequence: TGTGCCAGCAGCTCAAACAGGGAAATCTCCTATGGCTACACCTTC. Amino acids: CASSSNREISYGYTF.